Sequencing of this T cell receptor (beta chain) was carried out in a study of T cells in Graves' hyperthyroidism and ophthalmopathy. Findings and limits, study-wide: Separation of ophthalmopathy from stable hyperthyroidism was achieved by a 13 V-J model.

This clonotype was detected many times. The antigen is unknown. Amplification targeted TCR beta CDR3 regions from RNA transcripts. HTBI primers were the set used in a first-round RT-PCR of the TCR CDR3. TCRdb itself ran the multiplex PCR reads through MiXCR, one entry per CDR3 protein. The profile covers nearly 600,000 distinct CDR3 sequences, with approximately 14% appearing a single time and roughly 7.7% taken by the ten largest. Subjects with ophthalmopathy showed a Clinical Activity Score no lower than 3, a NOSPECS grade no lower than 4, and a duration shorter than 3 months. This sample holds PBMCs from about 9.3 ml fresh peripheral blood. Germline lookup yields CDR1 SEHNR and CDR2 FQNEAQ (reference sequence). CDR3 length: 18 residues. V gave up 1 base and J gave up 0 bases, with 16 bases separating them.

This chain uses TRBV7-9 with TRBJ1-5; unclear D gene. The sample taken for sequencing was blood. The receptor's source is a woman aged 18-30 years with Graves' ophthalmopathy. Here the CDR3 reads CASSLGGIGSLSNQPQHF. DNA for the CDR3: TGTGCCAGCAGCTTAGGAGGGATTGGCAGCCTTAGCAATCAGCCCCAGCATTTT.